This entry concerns a single T cell receptor (beta chain). Its antigen is unknown. No qualities accompany the bases; no much larger clone lies one base away. The method behind the library was the immunoSEQ multiplex PCR assay. Roughly 9.8 x 10^4 TCR templates per sample were assayed on the deep sequencing platform. Genomic DNA extracted from sorted T cells was the material used for TCRbeta CDR3 sequencing. As for how the authors treated the data: The R programming language was used for clonal analysis of the TCRbeta CDR3 data. Alloreactive CD4+ and CD8+ clones were defined by comparing unstimulated samples with post-reaction CFSE-low samples. Regulatory or non-regulatory origin of alloreactive CD4+ clones was assigned by matching sequences to the sorted unstimulated Treg and non-Treg repertoires. TCRdb stores this immuneACCESS table with in-frame sequences only. Part of the clones is absent; in the studies checked, under half of the shortfall reflects unresolved V genes, and no reason is known for the rest. V, J and clone size are those of that table, while D and trimming were read from the DNA. For this sample there are 70,000 or so clones; roughly 88% appear just once. 1.5% to 2% of the sample belongs to the ten largest clones.

From a lookup of the germline V gene (reference sequence), CDR1 and CDR2 are SEHNR and FQNEAQ. Trimming takes 6 bases off V and 4 bases off J; junction bases not matched to a gene: 6. The CDR3 contains 14 residues, cysteine and phenylalanine counted. The entry retains the CDR3 DNA only, 42 bases that are in frame from base 1. The data originate from a study of siplizumab effects on memory and regulatory T cells (dated by TCRdb to between 2018 and 2021). Regarding the study in general: The effect of the anti-CD2 antibody siplizumab on alloreactive T-cell subsets was examined in allogeneic mixed lymphocyte reactions constructed from human PBMCs. Summary of the overall study and its limitations: The suppressive function of proliferating Tregs from siplizumab cultures was not functionally confirmed. The cumulative frequency of alloreactive sequences traceable to unstimulated CD4+ memory T cells was significantly reduced by siplizumab. Among mappable alloreactive CD4+ clones, the Treg-derived fraction averaged approximately 69% with siplizumab versus about 25% in control reactions. Because sequences below about 10^-5 frequency were poorly captured, only a minor fraction of alloreactive clones could be mapped to unstimulated subsets. Greater diversity appeared to be present in unstimulated naive T cells than in memory T cells, and a substantial contribution to the alloresponse seemed to be made by naive cells. Roughly 75-95% of proliferating CD4+ or CD8+ clones could not be assigned a naive or memory phenotype.

TCRbeta CDR3 sequencing was performed on sorted unstimulated T cells and on proliferating T cells recovered from mixed lymphocyte reactions. Fresh whole blood from around 11 HLA-typed healthy donors was used to isolate PBMCs. Unstimulated CD4+ regulatory T cells were FACS-sorted to map the origin of alloreactive clones. Sequences were obtained from Tregs sorted from blood. Rearrangement joined TRBV7-9 to TRBJ2-1; 7 central nucleotides agree with TRBD1. This TCR was recovered from a human donor in good health. At the DNA level, the sequence is TGTGCCAGCAGGGCCGGGACAGCTTACAATGAGCAGTTCTTC. It translates as CASRAGTAYNEQFF.